The 10 T cell receptor beta chains given below trace back to one sample, sequenced in a study of cytomegalovirus exposure and HLA in healthy donors. The PCR contained 60 Vbeta and 13 Jbeta primers. TCRdb keeps only in-frame clones here, not all; method: immunoSEQ multiplex PCR. Of more than 65,000 clones in the sample, roughly 78% were seen once. The sequenced sample was PBMCs. The receptors shown here come from a man aged 18 to 35 in good health and CMV-seronegative.

In DNA form, the CDR3 reads TGTGCCAGCAGCTTGCAGGGGTTTAACGAGCAGTACTTC. Encoded protein: CASSLQGFNEQYF. This chain connects TRBV5-4 to TRBJ2-7; D perhaps matches TRBD1 (6 bases). The V gene lost 1 base and the J gene lost 5 bases, with 10 bases spanning the gap. The CDR3 is made up of 13 amino acids. Germline V lookup: CDR1 SGHNT, CDR2 YYREEE (reference sequence).

This clone was seen a handful of times. This chain connects TRBV2 to TRBJ1-4; D is perhaps TRBD1 (5 bases). The CDR3 covers 14 residues. V lost 6 bases to trimming and J lost 3 bases, with 11 bases between them. In germline, CDR1 is SNHLY, CDR2 FYNNEI. CDR3 sequence: CASRPGLANEKLFF. In DNA form, the CDR3 reads TGTGCCAGCAGGCCAGGGTTGGCTAATGAAAAACTGTTTTTT.

The V call is TRBV9, the J call TRBJ2-7; maybe TRBD1 (5 bases). This CDR3 comprises 13 residues. The germline V gene has CDR1 SGDLS and CDR2 YYNGEE. The germline V and J ends were trimmed by 0 bases and 4 bases, with 8 bases remaining between them. CDR3: CASSVGPGYEQYF. The CDR3, as DNA: TGTGCCAGCAGCGTAGGTCCAGGGTACGAGCAGTACTTC.

The chain links TRBV7-9 to TRBJ2-1; D unclear. Germline loops: CDR1 SEHNR, CDR2 FQNEAQ (reference sequence). The CDR3 runs to 11 residues. Trimming removed 5 bases at V and 6 bases at J, with 5 bases between. The CDR3 DNA reads TGTGCCAGCAGCATTCTCAATGAGCAGTTCTTC. It codes for CASSILNEQFF.

As concerns this clone: This sample also contains other DNA sequences that code for the same CDR3. The chain employs TRBV18 and TRBJ1-1; D possibly corresponds to TRBD1 (6 bases). CDR3 size: 13 residues. CDR1 is KGHSH, CDR2 LQKENI, per germline. V gave up 6 bases and J gave up 1 base, with 9 bases separating them. The CDR3 nucleotides read TGTGCCAGCTCGACGGACAGGAACACTGAAGCTTTCTTT. Its protein product is CASSTDRNTEAFF.

The chain recombines TRBV7-2 with TRBJ1-6; D perhaps matches TRBD1 (5 bases). The CDR3 has 16 amino acids. CDR1 SGHTA and CDR2 FQGNSA come from the germline V gene. V was cut by 1 base and J by 9 bases, with 16 bases left in between. Here the CDR3 reads CASSLVRLSGTSPLHF. CDR3 DNA sequence: TGTGCCAGCAGCTTAGTACGTCTCAGCGGGACTTCACCCCTCCACTTT.

This clone showed up just once. The chain uses TRBV10-3 and TRBJ2-7, with 7 bases aligning to TRBD2. Germline V lookup: CDR1 ENHRY, CDR2 SYGVKD. The trim removed 7 bases at V and 3 bases at J, leaving 3 bases unmatched. There are 12 residues in the CDR3. CDR3 sequence reads: CAIKGGSYEQYF. The CDR3 DNA is TGTGCCATCAAAGGCGGGAGCTACGAGCAGTACTTC.

This chain uses TRBV28 with TRBJ2-2, with 7 bases that match TRBD1. Trimming removed 10 bases from V and 4 bases from J; junction bases left unmatched: 18. The CDR3 totals 17 residues. The germline V gene encodes CDR1 MDHEN and CDR2 SYDVKM. The CDR3 here is CATYSPQGVVSTGELFF. The CDR3 region has the DNA TGTGCCACCTACTCCCCTCAGGGGGTCGTCTCCACCGGGGAGCTGTTTTTT.

The V gene is TRBV28, the J gene TRBJ2-2, with a tentative D call TRBD1 (6 bases). Per the germline V gene, CDR1 is MDHEN and CDR2 is SYDVKM. The CDR3 runs to 15 residues. V lost 6 bases, J lost 5 bases, and 16 bases lay in between. CDR3 protein: CASRRGSGGTGELFF. As DNA, the CDR3 is TGTGCCAGCAGAAGGGGGAGCGGTGGGACCGGGGAGCTGTTTTTT.

J is TRBJ1-1 and V is TRBV5-6, with D perhaps TRBD1 (5 bases). The CDR3 has 14 amino acids. V lost 0 bases, J lost 6 bases, and 12 bases lay in between. Per germline, CDR1 SGHDT and CDR2 YYEEEE. The DNA of the CDR3 is TGTGCCAGCAGCTTGGCCGGTGGGGGGTCTGAAGCTTTCTTT. Residues: CASSLAGGGSEAFF.